The next 14 T cell receptor beta chains were all read from a single sample in a study of blood T cell repertoires in COVID-19. The protocol was immunoSEQ multiplex PCR, while the TCRdb copy is restricted to in-frame clones and leaves out a portion. The sample yields some 170,000 clones, 70% to 90% seen once. The specimen was peripheral blood. These receptors all come from a human donor in a cohort sampled during active COVID-19.

This rearrangement joins TRBV10-1 to TRBJ2-1; 13 nucleotides align to TRBD2. CDR1 is WNHNN and CDR2 is SYGVQD in the germline V gene (reference sequence). The CDR3 is 16 amino acids. Trimming took 1 base from V and 4 from J; bases not matched to a gene: 1. In DNA, the CDR3 is TGCGCCAGCAGTGAGTGGACTAGCGGGAGTTACAATGAGCAGTTCTTC. Amino acids: CASSEWTSGSYNEQFF.

The rearrangement joins TRBV30 to TRBJ1-2, with 7 bases lining up with TRBD1. V trimming: 2 bases; J trimming: 4 bases; junction bases outside the gene matches: 7. Germline CDR1 and CDR2: GTSNPN and SVGIG (reference sequence). The CDR3 sequence is 14 residues long. The CDR3 protein is CAWSRQGTSYGYTF. The CDR3 DNA reads TGTGCCTGGAGTAGACAGGGAACAAGCTATGGCTACACCTTC.

The V call is TRBV29-1, the J call TRBJ1-2; maybe TRBD1 (5 bases). Per the germline V gene, CDR1 is SQVTM and CDR2 is ANQGSEA. Trimming removed 1 base at V and 3 bases at J, with 15 bases between. CDR3 size: 15 residues. CDR3 in amino acids: CSVEGGPGGDYGYTF. The CDR3 bases are TGCAGCGTTGAAGGTGGTCCGGGGGGAGACTATGGCTACACCTTC.

CDR3 nucleotide sequence: TGTGCCAGCAGCTTATTAACTAGCGGGGGGTCATTCTACGAGCAGTACTTC. This sequence encodes CASSLLTSGGSFYEQYF. The J gene is TRBJ2-7, the V gene TRBV7-2, with 12 bases identical to TRBD2. V dropped 2 bases and J dropped 3; count of bases not matched to a gene: 8. The CDR3 sequence is 17 residues long. The germline CDR1 and CDR2 sequences are SGHTA and FQGNSA.

The V and J genes are TRBV7-2 and TRBJ1-2; 7 bases map to TRBD1. Germline V gene sequence: CDR1 SGHTA, CDR2 FQGNSA. CDR3 length: 14 amino acids. V was pared by 5 bases and J by 8 bases, with 11 bases of the junction left unmatched. DNA of the CDR3: TGTGCCAGCAGCCCAAAAGGGCAGGGGGTAGGCTACACCTTC. Translating gives CASSPKGQGVGYTF.

This clone was recorded once. Compared with germline, one end of the junction differs, possibly owing to a read error. The chain employs TRBV7-6 and TRBJ2-3; D unclear. The CDR3 runs 11 residues. Germline loops: CDR1 SGHVS, CDR2 FNYEAQ. CDR3 nucleotides: TGTGCCGGCAGCCCACAGGATACGCAGTATTTT. It codes for CAGSPQDTQYF.

The rearrangement joins TRBV19 to TRBJ1-4, with D maybe TRBD1 (5 bases). The CDR3 is 15 amino acids. CDR1 LNHDA and CDR2 SQIVND come from the germline V gene (reference sequence). V gave up 9 bases and J gave up 7 bases, with 21 bases separating them. The CDR3 is CASGPQQGDSEKLFF. The CDR3 DNA sequence: TGTGCCAGCGGGCCCCAGCAAGGGGATTCTGAAAAACTGTTTTTT.

The rearrangement uses TRBV12-3 or TRBV12-4 and TRBJ2-1, with D possibly matching TRBD1 (6 bases). This CDR3 is built from 12 residues. V lost 7 bases and J 9 bases, leaving 13 bases between the germline ends. This CDR3 reads CASNRDLGEQFF. The CDR3 coding sequence is TGTGCCAGCAACAGGGATCTTGGTGAGCAGTTCTTC.

The chain recombines TRBV15 with TRBJ1-5; 10 positions match TRBD1. J lost 1 base, V lost 5 bases, and 8 bases had no gene match. This CDR3 has 17 amino acids. Per germline, CDR1 LNHNV and CDR2 YYDKDF (reference sequence). This chain's CDR3 is CATSGHRDRGSNQPQHF. CDR3 DNA sequence: TGTGCCACCAGCGGACACCGGGACAGGGGCAGCAATCAGCCCCAGCATTTT.

The chain employs TRBV4-3 and TRBJ1-2, with D perhaps matching TRBD1 (5 bases). The V end lost 4 bases, the J end lost 8 bases, and 20 bases lay between the germline ends. Per germline, CDR1 LGHNA and CDR2 YSLEER. The CDR3 sequence is 15 residues long. The CDR3, as DNA: TGCGCCAGCAGCCCATCTTGGTCGGGGGGAGACGGCTACACCTTC. Translation: CASSPSWSGGDGYTF.

This clone has just one count. The chain recombines TRBV7-8 with TRBJ1-1, with D possibly being TRBD1 (6 bases). Germline CDR1 reads SGHVS; CDR2 reads FQNEAQ. Trimming stripped 4 bases from V and 1 base from J, with 13 bases between. This CDR3 contains 15 residues. CDR3: CASSSLGGQNTEAFF. The DNA of the CDR3 is TGTGCCAGCAGCTCACTTGGGGGACAGAACACTGAAGCTTTCTTT.

CDR3 loop: CAYSQAVGDTQYF. In DNA form, the CDR3 reads TGTGCCTACTCTCAAGCGGTGGGAGATACGCAGTATTTT. V usage is TRBV30 and J usage is TRBJ2-3; D may be TRBD2 (5 bases). The V gene lost 7 bases and the J gene lost 5 bases, with 16 bases spanning the gap. This CDR3 spans 13 amino acids. CDR1 is GTSNPN and CDR2 is SVGIG in the germline V gene (reference sequence). The full variable domain, rest sourced from reference TRBV30 and TRBJ2-3, is SQTIHQWPATLVQPVGSPLSLECTVEGTSNPNLYWYRQAAGRGLQLLFYSVGIGQISSEVPQNLSASRPQDRQFILSSKKLLLSDSGFYLCAYSQAVGDTQYFGPGTRLTVL.

The chain employs TRBV4-3 and TRBJ2-2, with 11 nucleotides matching TRBD1. Trimming at V came to 0 bases and at J to 7 bases, leaving 1 base not matched to a gene. This CDR3 comprises 15 residues. Germline values: CDR1 LGHNA, CDR2 YSLEER. The CDR3 DNA follows: TGCGCCAGCAGCCAAGAGGGGACAGGGGGCGGGGAGCTGTTTTTT. Protein product: CASSQEGTGGGELFF.

This sequence joins TRBV6-5 and TRBJ2-2, with a tentative D call TRBD2 (5 bases). CDR1 and CDR2 from the germline V gene are MNHEY and SVGAGI. The V end lost 6 bases, the J end lost 0 bases, and 8 bases lay between the germline ends. The CDR3 sequence is 14 residues long. CDR3 loop: CASRRTSNTGELFF. CDR3 sequence (DNA): TGTGCCAGCAGGAGGACTTCGAACACCGGGGAGCTGTTTTTT.